A selection of T cell receptor beta chains follows, all from one sample in a study of blood T cell repertoires in COVID-19. TCRdb's copy holds only in-frame clones and misses some; the assay was immunoSEQ multiplex PCR. The sample has tens of thousands of clones, more than 75% seen once. The sequenced sample consisted of peripheral blood. These TCRs come from a woman between 70 and 85 years old with acute or convalescent COVID-19. Both conserved end residues are part of each CDR3. A D gene is named only where the DNA matches it firmly. Clone size is stated in some rows and not others, as once, few, many or a class when expanded.

.,TRBV3-1/TRBV3-2,TRBJ1-1,.,14,CASSQGSMNTEAFF,TGTGCCAGCAGCCAAGGCTCTATGAACACTGAAGCTTTCTTT
TRBD2,TRBV6-5,TRBJ2-2,.,14,CASTPGGSTGELFF,TGTGCCAGCACCCCGGGGGGTTCCACCGGGGAGCTGTTTTTT
.,TRBV19,TRBJ2-5,once,13,CALSRRLQETQYF,TGTGCCCTGTCGCGGCGACTACAAGAGACCCAGTACTTC
TRBD2,TRBV30,TRBJ2-5,once,14,CAWKGAGEAETQYF,TGTGCCTGGAAAGGAGCGGGAGAGGCGGAGACCCAGTACTTC
.,TRBV3-1/TRBV3-2,TRBJ2-1,.,16,CASSQVTAGPYNEQFF,TGTGCCAGCAGCCAAGTTACGGCGGGGCCATACAATGAGCAGTTCTTC
.,TRBV5-4,TRBJ2-5,once,16,CASSRTGTVWQETQYF,TGTGCCAGCAGCCGCACAGGGACCGTGTGGCAAGAGACCCAGTACTTC
.,TRBV27,TRBJ1-2,.,13,CASSQGFGYGYTF,TGTGCCAGCAGTCAGGGTTTTGGCTATGGCTACACCTTC
TRBD2,TRBV5-1,TRBJ2-3,.,15,CASSPTAGGSDTQYF,TGCGCCAGCAGCCCCACCGCGGGGGGTTCCGATACGCAGTATTTT
.,TRBV5-1,TRBJ2-2,once,13,CASSFQGTGELFF,TGCGCCAGCAGCTTCCAGGGTACCGGGGAGCTGTTTTTT
.,TRBV28,TRBJ1-2,.,14,CASSLQQINYGYTF,TGTGCCAGCAGTTTACAACAGATCAACTATGGCTACACCTTC
TRBD2,TRBV6-7,TRBJ2-3,.,16,CASSPILAGSPDTQYF,TGTGCCAGCAGCCCGATACTAGCGGGGTCCCCAGATACGCAGTATTTT
.,TRBV2,TRBJ1-1,.,15,CASSEVWGESGRAFF,TGTGCCAGCAGTGAAGTTTGGGGGGAGTCGGGTAGAGCTTTCTTT
.,TRBV11-2,TRBJ1-2,.,14,CASSSYRAPYGYTF,TGTGCCAGCAGTTCGTACAGGGCCCCCTATGGCTACACCTTC
TRBD1,TRBV11-2,TRBJ1-2,.,14,CASSLGQGVYGYTF,TGTGCCAGCAGCTTAGGACAGGGTGTATACGGCTACACCTTC
.,TRBV7-8,TRBJ1-1,.,12,CASSPGVWSAFF,TGTGCCAGCAGCCCGGGGGTGTGGTCGGCTTTCTTT
TRBD1,TRBV6-5,TRBJ1-2,.,14,CASSPPRQGYGYTF,TGTGCCAGCAGTCCCCCCCGACAGGGCTATGGCTACACCTTC
TRBD2,TRBV24-1,TRBJ2-1,.,15,CATSKGLAGLNEQFF,TGTGCCACCAGTAAGGGACTAGCGGGCCTGAATGAGCAGTTCTTC
.,TRBV28,TRBJ1-2,.,11,CAIWQNYGYTF,TGTGCCATTTGGCAGAACTATGGCTACACCTTC
.,TRBV5-4,TRBJ2-3,.,15,CASSLAGVHTDTQYF,TGTGCCAGCAGCTTGGCAGGGGTGCACACAGATACGCAGTATTTT
TRBD2,TRBV6-5,TRBJ2-3,.,13,CASSGRRTDTQYF,TGTGCCAGCAGCGGGAGGAGGACAGATACGCAGTATTTT
TRBD2,TRBV5-6,TRBJ2-3,.,17,CASSWWGLAGSTDTQYF,TGTGCCAGCAGCTGGTGGGGACTAGCGGGGAGCACAGATACGCAGTATTTT
TRBD1,TRBV10-3,TRBJ2-3,.,14,CAIKPGQNTDTQYF,TGTGCCATCAAGCCGGGACAGAACACAGATACGCAGTATTTT
.,TRBV27,TRBJ1-1,.,14,CASRGATFPREAFF,TGTGCCAGCAGGGGGGCTACTTTTCCCCGAGAAGCTTTCTTT
TRBD2,TRBV9,TRBJ2-1,.,16,CASSVASTGGANEQFF,TGTGCCAGCAGCGTAGCGTCGACGGGAGGGGCCAATGAGCAGTTCTTC
TRBD1,TRBV10-3,TRBJ2-2,.,15,CAISSGTVNTGELFF,TGTGCCATCAGTTCCGGGACAGTGAACACCGGGGAGCTGTTTTTT
.,TRBV4-1,TRBJ2-6,.,18,CASSQASGRFSGANVLTF,TGCGCCAGCAGCCAAGCCAGCGGAAGGTTCTCTGGGGCCAACGTCCTGACTTTC
.,TRBV2,TRBJ1-1,once,11,CASRDDTEAFF,TGTGCCAGCCGGGATGACACTGAAGCTTTCTTT
.,TRBV24-1,TRBJ2-2,once,11,CATRSNGELFF,TGTGCCACCAGATCCAACGGGGAGCTGTTTTTT
TRBD2,TRBV2,TRBJ2-5,.,15,CASTPLLLAGETQYF,TGTGCCAGCACCCCTCTCCTCCTAGCGGGGGAGACCCAGTACTTC
TRBD1,TRBV5-1,TRBJ1-4,.,15,CASSLGQGTYEKLFF,TGCGCCAGCAGCTTGGGACAGGGGACCTATGAAAAACTGTTTTTT
.,TRBV9,TRBJ1-3,.,14,CASNGQGNGNTIYF,TGTGCCAGCAATGGGCAGGGGAACGGAAACACCATATATTTT
TRBD2,TRBV29-1,TRBJ2-5,.,13,CSGSGRAGETQYF,TGCAGCGGGAGCGGGAGGGCCGGAGAGACCCAGTACTTC
.,TRBV28,TRBJ2-1,medium-sized,15,CASSFSTGQYNEQFF,TGTGCCAGCAGTTTTTCTACAGGCCAATACAATGAGCAGTTCTTC
TRBD1,TRBV5-1,TRBJ1-4,.,15,CASSLVGQGSEKLFF,TGCGCCAGCAGCTTGGTGGGACAGGGGAGTGAAAAACTGTTTTTT
.,TRBV6-5,TRBJ1-2,.,15,CASSYSYRDLYGYTF,TGTGCCAGCAGTTATTCTTACAGGGACCTCTATGGCTACACCTTC
.,TRBV11-2,TRBJ1-1,.,15,CASSLGQGTNTEAFF,TGTGCCAGCAGCTTAGGTCAGGGGACGAACACTGAAGCTTTCTTT
TRBD2,TRBV5-6,TRBJ2-3,.,16,CASSLELAGAGDTQYF,TGTGCCAGCAGCTTGGAACTAGCGGGGGCTGGAGATACGCAGTATTTT
TRBD2,TRBV6-6,TRBJ2-6,.,19,CASSGSLAGGPSGANVLTF,TGTGCCAGCAGTGGATCTCTAGCGGGAGGGCCCTCTGGGGCCAACGTCCTGACTTTC
.,TRBV10-3,TRBJ2-2,.,14,CAITSGPYTGELFF,TGTGCCATCACGAGCGGGCCGTACACCGGGGAGCTGTTTTTT
.,TRBV3-1/TRBV3-2,TRBJ2-3,.,14,CASSRSSGTDTQYF,TGTGCCAGCAGCCGATCCAGCGGGACAGATACGCAGTATTTT
.,TRBV2,TRBJ1-6,.,15,CASSEWTIDNSPLHF,TGTGCCAGCAGTGAATGGACTATAGATAATTCACCCCTCCACTTT
.,TRBV5-4,TRBJ1-1,.,14,CASSSLTGTTEAFF,TGTGCCAGCAGCTCATTGACAGGTACCACTGAAGCTTTCTTT
.,TRBV2,TRBJ2-1,.,17,CASSAYEGLRSYNEQFF,TGTGCCAGCAGTGCGTACGAGGGACTTCGATCCTACAATGAGCAGTTCTTC
.,TRBV30,TRBJ2-1,.,15,CAWSPPDRAYNEQFF,TGTGCCTGGAGTCCGCCGGACAGAGCCTACAATGAGCAGTTCTTC
.,TRBV20-1,TRBJ2-3,once,11,CSAKGGDTQYF,TGCAGTGCTAAAGGAGGAGATACGCAGTATTTT